The TCR beta chain described here comes from a study of neurological immune-mediated disorders. Study-level findings and limits: One cluster of related CDR3 sequences contained, by phylogenetic grouping, the repertoires of 18 of 34 multiple sclerosis patients and formed a possible signature.

TCRdb reprocessed the 5' RACE reads via MiXCR and lists one record per CDR3 protein. The sample shows 65,000 to 85,000 distinct CDR3 sequences, about 5% of them seen only once. CDR3 length: 14 residues. Trimming shortened V by 1 base and J by 7 bases, and 11 bases separated the two germline ends. CDR1 and CDR2 (germline): SGHVS, FQNEAQ. Specified time point: longitudinal time-point 2. This clonotype has at least ten counts. Its antigen is still unknown. This receptor was obtained from a woman between 55 and 75 years old with multiple sclerosis. This sequence joins TRBV7-8 and TRBJ2-1; D uncertain. Source material: PBMCs. As DNA, the CDR3 is TGTGCCAGCAGCTTAGGTCCAGTTTTGAATGAGCAGTTCTTC. Protein: CASSLGPVLNEQFF.